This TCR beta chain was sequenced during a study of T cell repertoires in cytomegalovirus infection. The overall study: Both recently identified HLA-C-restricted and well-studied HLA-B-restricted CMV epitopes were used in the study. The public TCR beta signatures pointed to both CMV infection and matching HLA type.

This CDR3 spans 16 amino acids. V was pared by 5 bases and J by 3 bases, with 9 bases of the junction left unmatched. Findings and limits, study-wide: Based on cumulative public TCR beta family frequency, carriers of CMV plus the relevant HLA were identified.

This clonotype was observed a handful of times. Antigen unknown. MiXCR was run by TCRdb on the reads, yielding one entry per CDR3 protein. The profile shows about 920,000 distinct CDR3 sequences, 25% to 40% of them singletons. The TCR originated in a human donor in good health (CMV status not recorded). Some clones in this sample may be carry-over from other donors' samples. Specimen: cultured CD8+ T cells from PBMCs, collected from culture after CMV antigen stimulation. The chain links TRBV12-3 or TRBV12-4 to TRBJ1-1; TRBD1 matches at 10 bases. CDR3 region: CASSKDRGSIDTEAFF. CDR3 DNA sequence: TGTGCCAGCAGTAAGGACAGGGGGAGCATCGACACTGAAGCTTTCTTT.